Shown below are 19 T cell receptor beta chains from a single sample sequenced in a study of T cell responses to AZD1222 COVID-19 vaccine. Profiled with immunoSEQ multiplex PCR; TCRdb holds only in-frame clones, not every one. Among about 120,000 clones, 87% were seen once, and the ten largest hold approximately 12%. This specimen consisted of peripheral blood, obtained on day 0 of AZD1222 vaccination. Every receptor here comes from an adult in good health.

The chain carries TRBV3-1 (or the pseudogene TRBV3-2) and TRBJ1-2; tentative D call: TRBD1 (6 bases). The germline V gene encodes CDR1 LGHDT and CDR2 YNNKEL (reference sequence). With 2 bases removed from V and 2 bases from J, the gap between germline ends came to 9 bases. This CDR3 comprises 14 residues. The CDR3: CASSQNRENYGYTF. CDR3 in DNA: TGTGCCAGCAGCCAAAACAGGGAGAACTATGGCTACACCTTC.

This clone is judged medium-sized. The rearrangement links TRBV7-9 to TRBJ1-6, with TRBD1 matching 8 bases. CDR1 and CDR2 (germline): SEHNR, FQNEAQ (reference sequence). This CDR3 is 15 amino acids long. V lost 5 bases and J lost 12; bases outside the gene matches: 12. CDR3 sequence: CASSPSGTGRGPLHF. DNA for the CDR3: TGTGCCAGCAGCCCGTCCGGGACAGGCCGTGGACCCCTCCACTTT. Full variable domain (missing parts from reference TRBV7-9 and TRBJ1-6): DTGVSQNPRHKITKRGQNVTFRCDPISEHNRLYWYRQTLGQGPEFLTYFQNEAQLEKSRLLSDRFSAERPKGSFSTLEIQRTEQGDSAMYLCASSPSGTGRGPLHFGNGTRLTVT.

CDR3 region: CASSETGAEQYF. CDR3 DNA sequence: TGTGCCAGCAGTGAAACAGGGGCCGAGCAGTACTTC. The J gene is TRBJ2-7, the V gene TRBV25-1; 7 bases are a match to TRBD1. This CDR3 contains 12 residues. Germline V CDR1 and CDR2: MGHDK, SYGVNS. J lost 6 bases, V lost 2 bases, and 1 base had no gene match.

The gene calls are TRBV24-1 and TRBJ2-1, with 10 bases identical to TRBD2. Trimming removed 0 bases from V and 7 bases from J; junction bases left unmatched: 5. This CDR3 is built from 16 residues. Germline V gives CDR1 KGHDR, CDR2 SFDVKD. The CDR3 loop reads CATSDLKGSGGNEQFF. Here the CDR3 DNA reads TGTGCCACCAGTGATTTGAAGGGTAGCGGGGGGAATGAGCAGTTCTTC.

The V and J genes are TRBV10-3 and TRBJ2-2; no reliable D call. Germline lookup yields CDR1 ENHRY and CDR2 SYGVKD. The germline V and J ends were trimmed by 3 bases and 3 bases, with 8 bases remaining between them. The CDR3 has 14 amino acids. The CDR3 reads CAISERADTGELFF. CDR3 sequence (DNA): TGTGCCATCAGTGAACGGGCGGACACCGGGGAGCTGTTTTTT.

The V gene is TRBV7-2, the J gene TRBJ2-3, with D unclear. Germline lookup yields CDR1 SGHTA and CDR2 FQGNSA. CDR3 length equals 17 residues. Trimming cost V 5 bases and J 2 bases, with 20 bases left between them. The CDR3 region is CASSKYRASSYTDTQYF. The CDR3 DNA follows: TGTGCCAGCAGCAAATACCGGGCCTCTTCATACACAGATACGCAGTATTTT.

The V and J genes are TRBV29-1 and TRBJ2-2; the D is unclear. CDR1 is SQVTM and CDR2 is ANQGSEA in the germline V gene. V was cut by 7 bases and J by 4 bases, with 7 bases left in between. The CDR3 is 11 residues long. CDR3 loop: CSAWRTGELFF. The DNA for the CDR3 is TGCAGCGCTTGGCGCACCGGGGAGCTGTTTTTT.

The rearrangement joins TRBV7-8 to TRBJ1-6; D ambiguous. V was trimmed by 5 bases and J by 6 bases, leaving 14 bases between them. Per the germline V gene, CDR1 is SGHVS and CDR2 is FQNEAQ. The length of the CDR3 is 15 residues. The CDR3 coding sequence is TGTGCCAGCAGCGGTCCGGCCCTGAGTAATTCACCCCTCCACTTT. Translation gives CASSGPALSNSPLHF.

This clone was seen only a few times. J is TRBJ1-4 and V is TRBV29-1; perhaps TRBD1 as D (6 bases). The CDR3 loop spans 16 amino acids. The V end lost 7 bases, the J end lost 4 bases, and 22 bases lay between the germline ends. Germline V gene lookup returns CDR1 SQVTM and CDR2 ANQGSEA. CDR3 sequence reads: CSALHRDKWGNEKLFF. The CDR3 region has the DNA TGCAGCGCCCTGCACCGGGACAAATGGGGTAATGAAAAACTGTTTTTT.

The chain is built from TRBV28 and TRBJ1-1; D might be TRBD1 (6 bases). The CDR3 extends over 18 amino acids. Germline CDR1 is MDHEN and CDR2 is SYDVKM. Trimming took off 5 bases at V and 5 bases at J, with 27 bases between the two ends. In DNA form, the CDR3 reads TGTGCCAGCAGTCTCCCCAGGGGTGGGGGCCTCCGTGGGACTGAAGCTTTCTTT. It codes for CASSLPRGGGLRGTEAFF.

In its sample, this clone was seen a few times. The rearrangement joins TRBV7-9 to TRBJ1-4; a weak D match, TRBD1 (5 bases). V lost 2 bases to trimming and J lost 5 bases, with 12 bases between them. CDR3 length: 15 residues. The germline V gene has CDR1 SEHNR and CDR2 FQNEAQ (reference sequence). The CDR3, as DNA: TGTGCCAGCAGCTTAAGTCAGGGAAGGAATGAAAAACTGTTTTTT. It encodes CASSLSQGRNEKLFF.

The V and J genes are TRBV11-3 and TRBJ2-5; 12 nucleotides align to TRBD2. Germline V gene data show CDR1 as SGHNT and CDR2 as YENEEA. J was trimmed by 4 bases and V by 5 bases; bases with no gene match: 5. This CDR3 region has 15 residues. CDR3 region: CASSETSGSLETQYF. The CDR3 region has the DNA TGTGCCAGCAGCGAGACTAGCGGGAGCTTAGAGACCCAGTACTTC. The variable domain in full, with the rest retrieved from reference TRBV11-3 and TRBJ2-5, is EAGVVQSPRYKIIEKKQPVAFWCNPISGHNTLYWYLQNLGQGPELLIRYENEEAVDDSQLPKDRFSAERLKGVDSTLKIQPAELGDSAVYLCASSETSGSLETQYFGPGTRLLVL.

This clone has just a few counts. This chain uses TRBV18 with TRBJ2-7; no reliable D call. Between the trimmed V and J ends, which lost 2 bases and 7 bases, there was a span of 12 bases. Germline-derived CDR1 and CDR2 are KGHSH and LQKENI. This CDR3 is 13 amino acids long. The CDR3 bases are TGTGCCAGCTCACCAAACCGCCGGGCTGAGCAGTACTTC. As protein: CASSPNRRAEQYF.

The table lists this clone with a few counts. This chain joins TRBV7-2 and TRBJ2-2; 10 bases agree with TRBD2. Germline V gene lookup returns CDR1 SGHTA and CDR2 FQGNSA. V lost 2 bases, J lost 4 bases, and 1 base stayed unmatched. The length of the CDR3 is 15 residues. The CDR3 is CASSLLAGATGELFF. The CDR3 DNA reads as TGTGCCAGCAGCTTACTAGCGGGGGCCACCGGGGAGCTGTTTTTT.

This clone was seen a single time. The rearrangement uses TRBV6-6 and TRBJ1-2, with 8 bases lining up with TRBD1. The CDR3 is made up of 13 amino acids. Trimming at V came to 6 bases and at J to 4 bases, leaving 4 bases not matched to a gene. Germline CDR1 MNHNY, CDR2 SVGAGI (reference sequence). CDR3 sequence reads: CASSQTGAYGYTF. CDR3 nucleotides: TGTGCCAGCAGCCAGACAGGGGCCTATGGCTACACCTTC.

The genes are TRBV5-1 and TRBJ2-6; D gene unclear. Germline V lookup: CDR1 SGHRS, CDR2 YFSETQ. The CDR3 totals 17 residues. The V end lost 2 bases, the J end lost 0 bases, and 12 bases lay between the germline ends. The CDR3 nucleotides read TGCGCCAGCAGCTTAAGGACCCAGAGCTCTGGGGCCAACGTCCTGACTTTC. Amino acids: CASSLRTQSSGANVLTF. The entire variable domain, with the rest obtained from reference TRBV5-1 and TRBJ2-6, is as follows: KAGVTQTPRYLIKTRGQQVTLSCSPISGHRSVSWYQQTPGQGLQFLFEYFSETQRNKGNFPGRFSGRQFSNSRSEMNVSTLELGDSALYLCASSLRTQSSGANVLTFGAGSRLTVL.

V gene TRBV3-1 (or the pseudogene TRBV3-2) combines with J gene TRBJ2-7; D possibly matches TRBD1 or TRBD2 (5 bases each). Germline-derived CDR1 and CDR2 are LGHDT and YNNKEL (reference sequence). The CDR3 sequence is 14 residues long. V was trimmed by 3 bases and J by 6 bases, leaving 15 bases between them. CDR3 sequence (DNA): TGTGCCAGCAGCCAGCCGGGACCTCTCTCCGAGCAGTACTTC. It translates to CASSQPGPLSEQYF.

J is TRBJ1-2 and V is TRBV20-1; no firm D call. Germline CDR1 is DFQATT and CDR2 is SNEGSKA (reference sequence). The CDR3 sequence is 10 residues long. V dropped 7 bases and J dropped 7 bases, with 10 bases sitting between them. CDR3 protein: CSVSESGYTF. In DNA, the CDR3 is TGCAGTGTCAGTGAGAGTGGCTACACCTTC.

This clone was counted a single time. J is TRBJ2-5 and V is TRBV29-1, with 8 bases matching TRBD2. Germline V gene sequence: CDR1 SQVTM, CDR2 ANQGSEA. This CDR3 contains 12 residues. CDR3 sequence (DNA): TGCTGCCTCGGGAGGGCCGGAGAGACCCAGTACTTC. It yields the protein CCLGRAGETQYF.